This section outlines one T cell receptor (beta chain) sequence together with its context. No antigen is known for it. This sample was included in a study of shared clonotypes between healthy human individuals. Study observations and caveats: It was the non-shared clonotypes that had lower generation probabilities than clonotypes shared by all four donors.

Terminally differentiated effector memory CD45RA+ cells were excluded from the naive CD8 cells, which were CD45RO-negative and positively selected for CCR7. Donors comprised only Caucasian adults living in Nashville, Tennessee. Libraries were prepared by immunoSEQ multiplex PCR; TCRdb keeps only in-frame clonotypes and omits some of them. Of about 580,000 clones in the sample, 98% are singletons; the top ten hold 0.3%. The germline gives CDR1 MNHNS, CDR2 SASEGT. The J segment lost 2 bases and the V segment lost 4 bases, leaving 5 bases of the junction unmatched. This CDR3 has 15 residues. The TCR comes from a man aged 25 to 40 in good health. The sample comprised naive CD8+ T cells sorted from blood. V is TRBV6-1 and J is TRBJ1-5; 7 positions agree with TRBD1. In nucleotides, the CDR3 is TGTGCCAGCAGTGCTGACAGGGTCGGCAATCAGCCCCAGCATTTT. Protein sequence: CASSADRVGNQPQHF.